One and the same sample provided the 18 T cell receptor beta chains below, sequenced in a study of response to subunit inactivated influenza vaccine. TCRdb re-called the RT-PCR reads with MiXCR, one entry per CDR3 protein. The sample shows roughly 700,000 distinct CDR3 sequences, about 15% of them seen only once. The input for sequencing was PBMCs from blood, taken 14 to 15 days before vaccination. Receptors were obtained from a man aged 45-65 years who received an inactivated influenza vaccine.

This clonotype came up a few times. The rearrangement joins TRBV5-1 to TRBJ1-5; D possibly corresponds to TRBD1 (5 bases). Trimming cost V 4 bases and J 6 bases, with 17 bases left between them. Germline V CDR1 and CDR2: SGHRS, YFSETQ. The CDR3 spans 15 residues. CDR3 sequence: CASSVVSGVGQPQHF. The CDR3 bases are TGCGCCAGCAGCGTTGTTTCGGGGGTGGGTCAGCCCCAGCATTTT.

Points on this clonotype: One end of the junction varies from germline; a read error may be responsible. This chain connects TRBV7-2 to TRBJ1-2; D not certain. Germline loops: CDR1 SGHTA, CDR2 FQGNSA. This CDR3 comprises 14 residues. The DNA of the CDR3 is TGTGCCAGCAGCTTAGCGTCCGAAAACTATGGCTACTCCTTC. It specifies CASSLASENYGYSF. Full variable domain (remainder filled in from reference TRBV7-2 and TRBJ1-2): GAGVSQSPSNKVTEKGKDVELRCDPISGHTALYWYRQSLGQGLEFLIYFQGNSAPDKSGLPSDRFSAERTGGSVSTLTIQRTQQEDSAVYLCASSLASENYGYSFGSGTRLTVV.

The rearrangement uses TRBV20-1 and TRBJ2-1; perhaps TRBD1 as D (6 bases). Germline values: CDR1 DFQATT, CDR2 SNEGSKA (reference sequence). The CDR3 spans 12 residues. Trimming cost V 3 bases and J 6 bases, with 9 bases left between them. The DNA for the CDR3 is TGCAGTGCTAGTGACAGGTGCAATGAGCAGTTCTTC. Amino acids: CSASDRCNEQFF.

The chain couples TRBV4-1 to TRBJ2-7; 10 bases line up with TRBD2. The CDR3 is 16 residues long. The trim removed 4 bases at V and 2 bases at J, leaving 8 bases unmatched. Germline CDR1 is MGHRA and CDR2 is YSYEKL. CDR3 region: CASSPRGSGGTYEQYF. CDR3 nucleotides: TGCGCCAGCAGCCCTCGGGGTAGCGGGGGGACCTACGAGCAGTACTTC.

This clonotype was observed many times. This chain joins TRBV20-1 and TRBJ1-5; D is possibly TRBD1 (5 bases). From germline, CDR1 is DFQATT and CDR2 SNEGSKA (reference sequence). The length of the CDR3 is 12 residues. V lost 3 bases and J lost 2, with 5 bases in between. CDR3 DNA sequence: TGCAGTGCTAGCAGGGGCAATCAGCCCCAGCATTTT. As protein: CSASRGNQPQHF.

This clonotype was seen just once. One junction end disagrees with the germline gene, perhaps due to a read error. The rearrangement uses TRBV5-1 and TRBJ1-4, with TRBD1 matching 9 bases. The CDR3 has 16 residues. CDR1 and CDR2 from the germline V gene are SGHRS and YFSETQ. The CDR3 bases are TGCGCCAGCAGCTTGGGGGACAGGGTCGGAAATGAAAAACCGTTTTTT. Translating gives CASSLGDRVGNEKPFF.

This rearrangement joins TRBV4-3 to TRBJ2-1; weak D call: TRBD2 (6 bases). This CDR3 is built from 16 residues. Per germline, CDR1 LGHNA and CDR2 YSLEER. V lost 2 bases to trimming and J lost 2 bases, with 13 bases between them. As DNA, the CDR3 is TGCGCCAGCAGCCAAACCGTGGGAGGAACCTACAATGAGCAGTTCTTC. Translation gives CASSQTVGGTYNEQFF.

The genes are TRBV3-1 and TRBJ2-1; possibly TRBD2 for D (6 bases). This CDR3 comprises 13 residues. The V gene's germline CDR1 is LGHDT and CDR2 YNNKEL (reference sequence). V lost 8 bases and J 3 bases, leaving 11 bases between the germline ends. The CDR3 sequence: CASQGGFYNEQFF. CDR3 DNA: TGTGCCAGCCAGGGAGGCTTCTACAATGAGCAGTTCTTC.

This clonotype has only a few counts. CDR3 nucleotides: TGTGCCAGCAGTATCAAGCCGGCTAACTCTGGAAACACCATATATTTT. It yields the protein CASSIKPANSGNTIYF. The rearrangement joins TRBV6-1 to TRBJ1-3; D gene unclear. V lost 5 bases and J lost 0, with 14 bases in between. Germline-derived CDR1 and CDR2 are MNHNS and SASEGT. This CDR3 has 16 amino acids.

The V gene is TRBV6-1, the J gene TRBJ2-3, with D possibly being TRBD1 (6 bases). CDR3 length equals 15 residues. V was clipped by 6 bases and J by 2 bases, with 15 bases between them. From germline, CDR1 is MNHNS and CDR2 SASEGT. This CDR3 reads CASSPGDSYTDTQYF. DNA for the CDR3: TGTGCCAGCAGCCCAGGGGATTCTTACACAGATACGCAGTATTTT.

This clonotype showed up many times. This chain connects TRBV5-6 to TRBJ2-2; 13 positions agree with TRBD2. The CDR3 covers 17 residues. J was trimmed by 4 bases and V by 1 base; bases with no gene match: 4. In germline, CDR1 is SGHDT, CDR2 YYEEEE. CDR3 loop: CASSLPRTSGSTGELFF. Written as DNA, the CDR3 is TGTGCCAGCAGCTTGCCCAGGACTAGCGGGAGCACCGGGGAGCTGTTTTTT.

This clonotype was observed many times. V and J are TRBV20-1 and TRBJ2-7; a possible D gene is TRBD2 (7 bases). There are 12 residues in the CDR3. The germline CDR1 and CDR2 sequences are DFQATT and SNEGSKA (reference sequence). Trimming removed 0 bases at V and 9 bases at J, with 12 bases between. CDR3 sequence reads: CSAREGGPRQYF. CDR3 nucleotide sequence: TGCAGTGCTAGAGAGGGGGGGCCAAGGCAGTACTTC.

The chain links TRBV5-1 to TRBJ2-3; no definite D call. Trimming cost V 0 bases and J 6 bases, with 11 bases left between them. Germline V lookup: CDR1 SGHRS, CDR2 YFSETQ. The CDR3 contains 14 residues. The CDR3 region has the DNA TGCGCCAGCAGCTTGGCCGTAGGCTCCGATACGCAGTATTTT. This encodes CASSLAVGSDTQYF.

At least ten counts were recorded for this clonotype. The chain is built from TRBV7-9 and TRBJ2-2; no reliable D call. Germline-derived CDR1 and CDR2 are SEHNR and FQNEAQ (reference sequence). Deletions cut 2 bases from V and 5 bases from J, with 9 bases between. The CDR3 has 14 residues. The chain's CDR3 is CASSLFGETGELFF. The CDR3 DNA follows: TGTGCCAGCAGCTTATTCGGAGAGACCGGGGAGCTGTTTTTT.

A few counts support this clonotype. The chain links TRBV14 to TRBJ2-1, with D maybe TRBD1 (6 bases). Trimming stripped 4 bases from V and 6 bases from J, with 13 bases between. The CDR3 extends over 14 amino acids. CDR1 SGHDN and CDR2 FVKESK come from the germline V gene. CDR3 amino acids: CASSRTHRANEQFF. The CDR3 DNA follows: TGTGCCAGCAGCCGGACCCACAGGGCCAATGAGCAGTTCTTC.

This clonotype was recorded a few times. The rearrangement links TRBV5-1 to TRBJ1-2; D is undetermined. Trimming removed 0 bases at V and 2 bases at J, with 20 bases between. The CDR3 extends over 18 amino acids. The germline V gene has CDR1 SGHRS and CDR2 YFSETQ. The CDR3 spells CASSLALLGGRENYGYTF. DNA of the CDR3: TGCGCCAGCAGCTTGGCCTTGTTAGGTGGACGAGAAAACTATGGCTACACCTTC.

This rearrangement joins TRBV10-3 to TRBJ1-2; D may be TRBD1 (5 bases). The CDR3 has 14 residues. V gave up 7 bases and J gave up 4 bases, with 16 bases separating them. Germline V lookup: CDR1 ENHRY, CDR2 SYGVKD. The CDR3: CAINRGGAGYGYTF. DNA for the CDR3: TGTGCCATCAATCGAGGCGGGGCCGGCTATGGCTACACCTTC.

A word on this clonotype: Its ends do not fully match the called genes, so a read error is possible. This rearrangement joins TRBV25-1 to TRBJ1-6, with no clear D. Germline V gene sequence: CDR1 MGHDK, CDR2 SYGVNS. This CDR3 is 10 amino acids long. The CDR3 DNA sequence: TGTGCCAGCGAGTCCGGCGAGTTTTACTTT. It specifies CASESGEFYF.